This T cell receptor (beta chain) was sequenced in a study of T cell changes during pregnancy in multiple sclerosis. The table came from immunoSEQ multiplex PCR; TCRdb's copy has only in-frame clones and leaves some out. Counted here are about 110,000 clones, about 90% occurring once; the ten biggest clones make up roughly 1.6%. Trimming cost V 4 bases and J 1 base; bases outside gene matches: 8. The CDR3 consists of 16 residues. Germline CDR1 and CDR2: LNHDA and SQIVND (reference sequence). The chain couples TRBV19 to TRBJ1-1; TRBD1 matches 8 bases. The clonotype comes from a female donor with multiple sclerosis, enrolled in a pregnancy study. The sample consisted of peripheral blood, taken before pregnancy. The CDR3, as DNA: TGTGCCAGTAGTAGGCACTCCGGGACAGGGAACACTGAAGCTTTCTTT. It encodes CASSRHSGTGNTEAFF.